Described below is a single TCR beta chain sequence and its context. Its antigen specificity is not known. No per-base quality is available; no much larger clone lies one base away. From its cysteine to its phenylalanine, the CDR3 spans 14 amino acids. Of all the DNA, just the CDR3 is kept, 42 bases in frame from base 1. V trim: 5 bases; J trim: 4 bases; unmatched bases: 5. The germline V gene (reference sequence) supplies CDR1 SEHNR and CDR2 FQNEAQ. The CDR3 regions of human TCRbeta chains were analyzed by immunosequencing. The original methods were these. TCRs in the repertoires were compared against a reference library of SARS-CoV-2-specific TCRs that had been generated with the MIRA antigen-specificity platform. Breadth was defined as the fraction of unique TCRs that were SARS-CoV-2-associated, and depth was defined as the fraction of total T cells that were SARS-CoV-2-associated. Each spike-specific TCR was assigned to its reactive spike region and to a CD4 or CD8 class using the MIRA data. Log10-transformed breadth and depth values were compared by one-way ANOVA with Sidak's multiple comparisons tests. The source is immuneACCESS, and TCRdb retained only in-frame sequences with V and J called. Part of the clones is not carried over; for the studies checked, unresolved V genes explain less than half of this, and the remainder is unexplained. V and J calls plus clone size are reproduced from that table; the DNA served to infer D and trimming. In all, the sample holds roughly 80,000 clones, and 70% to 90% of those were seen once. The ten largest clones capture around 5.1% of the sample.

What the time point label conveys for this sample: baseline before first vaccination. The sample's treatment or condition label, decoded: meningococcal conjugate vaccine given as trial control. Samples from vaccinated people were obtained from the UK trials COV001 and COV002, which included a single-blind randomized controlled phase 2/3 trial of AZD1222 (ChAdOx1 nCoV-19) in healthy adults. Trial participant PBMC samples were collected at day 0 and day 28 after the second dose for TCRbeta chain sequencing. The sample originates from a study of T cell responses to AZD1222 COVID-19 vaccine (dated by TCRdb to the early 2020s). Looking at the study overall: TCR sequencing covered 230 or so trial participants: 207 given two doses of AZD1222 and about 26 given two doses of MenACWY control vaccine. Enrollment into the trials was organized by age into subgroups of 18-55, 56-69 and 70-plus years, and those subgroups contained approximately 150, 30 and 60 TCR-sequenced participants, respectively.

Beyond this particular receptor, the publication reports: Because no samples from the day 14 peak response were available, repertoires could be characterized only after the peak T cell response. In the small 56-69-year group, the increase in depth fell short of significance, most likely because of low power. Most participants were white British and females outnumbered males, and the authors suggested that clonal diversity may have been underestimated. The whole spike protein was spanned by vaccine-associated CD4 TCRs, and dominant responses were seen in regions 160-218 and 743-854. After two AZD1222 doses, spike-specific TCR breadth and depth were significantly higher than at day 0 and than in MenACWY recipients. Reportedly, close to half of the unique spike-specific TCRs recognized epitopes lying outside the regions that are mutated in the B.1.351 and B.1.1.7 variants. Conclusions about previously exposed vaccinees are limited, since just a handful of AZD1222 recipients were seropositive for SARS-CoV-2 at baseline.

The TCR comes from an adult in good health. The source was peripheral blood, collected on day 0 of MenACWY control vaccination. The V and J genes are TRBV7-9 and TRBJ2-5; 9 of the junction bases match TRBD1. CDR3 region: CASSPGQGRETQYF. The sequenced DNA: TGTGCCAGCAGCCCCGGACAGGGGCGAGAGACCCAGTACTTC.